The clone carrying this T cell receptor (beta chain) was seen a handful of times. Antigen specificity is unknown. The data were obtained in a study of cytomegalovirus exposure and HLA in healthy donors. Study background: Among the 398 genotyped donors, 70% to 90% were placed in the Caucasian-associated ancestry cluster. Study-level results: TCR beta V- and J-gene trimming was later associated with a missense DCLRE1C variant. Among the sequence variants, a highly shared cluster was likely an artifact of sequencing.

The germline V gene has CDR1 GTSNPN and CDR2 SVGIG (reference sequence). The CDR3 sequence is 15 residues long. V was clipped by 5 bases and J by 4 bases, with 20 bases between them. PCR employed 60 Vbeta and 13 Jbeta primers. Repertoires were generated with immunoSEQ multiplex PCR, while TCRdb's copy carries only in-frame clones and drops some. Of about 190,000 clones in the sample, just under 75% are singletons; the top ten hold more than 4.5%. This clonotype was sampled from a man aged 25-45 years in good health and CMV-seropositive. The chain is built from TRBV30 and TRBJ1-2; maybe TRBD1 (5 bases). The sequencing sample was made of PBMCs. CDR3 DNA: TGTGCCTGGGAGAATCGGCGACAGTACCCCTATGGCTACACCTTC. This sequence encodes CAWENRRQYPYGYTF. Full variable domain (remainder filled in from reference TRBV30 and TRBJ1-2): SQTIHQWPATLVQPVGSPLSLECTVEGTSNPNLYWYRQAAGRGLQLLFYSVGIGQISSEVPQNLSASRPQDRQFILSSKKLLLSDSGFYLCAWENRRQYPYGYTFGSGTRLTVV.